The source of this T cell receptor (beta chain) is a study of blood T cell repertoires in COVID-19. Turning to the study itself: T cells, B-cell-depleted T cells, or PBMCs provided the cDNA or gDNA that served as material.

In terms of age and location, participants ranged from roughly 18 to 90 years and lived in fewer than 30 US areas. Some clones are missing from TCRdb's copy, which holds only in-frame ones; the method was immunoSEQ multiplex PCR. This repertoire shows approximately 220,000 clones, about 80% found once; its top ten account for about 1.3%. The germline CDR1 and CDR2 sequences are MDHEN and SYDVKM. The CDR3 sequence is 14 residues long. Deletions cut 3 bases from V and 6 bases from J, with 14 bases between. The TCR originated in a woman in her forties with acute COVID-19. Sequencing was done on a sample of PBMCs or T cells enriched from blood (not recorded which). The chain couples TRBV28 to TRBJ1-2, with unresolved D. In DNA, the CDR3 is TGTGCCAGCAGTTTCTCGGCAGCCAGGAATGGCTACACCTTC. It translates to CASSFSAARNGYTF.